The 28 T cell receptor beta chains below were found in one sample sequenced in a study of T cell responses to AZD1222 COVID-19 vaccine (dated by TCRdb to the early 2020s). The method was the immunoSEQ multiplex PCR assay. In its TCRdb copy, this immuneACCESS table keeps in-frame sequences only and misses some clones. Where compared with another copy, unresolved V genes explain less than half of these, and the others have no known cause. Across this sample there are about 100,000 clones, with around 90% seen only once. Of the sample, about 2% falls within the top ten clones. According to the study, the label for this sample's time point signals: baseline before first vaccination. The source was peripheral blood, collected on day 0 of AZD1222 vaccination. These receptors originate from an adult in good health.

V is TRBV7-9 and J is TRBJ1-3; no clear D. The CDR3 length is 14 residues. The V end lost 5 bases, the J end lost 0 bases, and 8 bases lay between the germline ends. CDR1 is SEHNR and CDR2 is FQNEAQ in the germline V gene (reference sequence). The CDR3 is CASSRLISGNTIYF. CDR3 nucleotides: TGTGCCAGCAGCCGCTTAATCTCTGGAAACACCATATATTTT.

This sequence joins TRBV19 and TRBJ1-5; D unresolved. The CDR3 has 17 amino acids. CDR1 LNHDA and CDR2 SQIVND come from the germline V gene (reference sequence). The V gene lost 7 bases and the J gene lost 0 bases, with 19 bases spanning the gap. The CDR3 sequence is CASTIFGQTHSNQPQHF. In DNA, the CDR3 is TGTGCCAGTACCATATTCGGCCAGACGCATAGCAATCAGCCCCAGCATTTT.

The V call is TRBV9, the J call TRBJ2-1, with D perhaps matching TRBD1 or TRBD2 (5 bases each). V lost 0 bases and J lost 9, with 19 bases in between. The CDR3 is made up of 16 amino acids. CDR1 SGDLS and CDR2 YYNGEE come from the germline V gene. CDR3 nucleotides: TGTGCCAGCAGCGTAGGAAGGGACGGGGTTCGAGGTGAGCAGTTCTTC. It codes for CASSVGRDGVRGEQFF.

This chain uses TRBV15 with TRBJ2-3, with D possibly TRBD2 on 6 matching bases. The CDR3 loop spans 15 amino acids. Between the trimmed V and J ends, which lost 3 bases and 7 bases, there was a span of 17 bases. Looked up from germline, CDR1 is LNHNV and CDR2 is YYDKDF (reference sequence). CDR3 region: CATSSPRAAGNTQYF. The CDR3 region has the DNA TGTGCCACCAGCAGCCCACGAGCAGCGGGCAATACGCAGTATTTT.

The genes are TRBV6-2 or TRBV6-3 and TRBJ1-5, with TRBD1 identical over 10 bases. The V segment lost 5 bases and the J segment 8 bases; nucleotides outside the gene matches: 12. This CDR3 has 16 residues. The germline CDR1 and CDR2 sequences are MNHEY and SVGEGT. The CDR3 DNA reads as TGTGCCAGCAGTAAACGAAGACAGGGGGCATGGGAGCCCCAGCATTTT. It codes for CASSKRRQGAWEPQHF.

The chain links TRBV27 to TRBJ1-2; 9 bases map to TRBD1. The germline CDR1 and CDR2 sequences are MNHEY and SMNVEV (reference sequence). Trimming cost V 9 bases and J 8 bases; bases outside gene matches: 10. There are 13 residues in the CDR3. The CDR3 DNA follows: TGTGCCAGTTACAGGGGGCCAGGGACGGGCTACACCTTC. It is translated as CASYRGPGTGYTF.

V gene TRBV7-3 combines with J gene TRBJ2-1; D is ambiguous. Germline V gene sequence: CDR1 SGHTA, CDR2 FQGTGA. The CDR3 is made up of 14 amino acids. The germline V and J ends were trimmed by 0 bases and 8 bases, with 11 bases remaining between them. For the CDR3, the DNA is TGTGCCAGCAGCTTAACTCACGGGTTGGATGAGCAGTTCTTC. Translation gives CASSLTHGLDEQFF.

V is TRBV3-1 (or the pseudogene TRBV3-2) and J is TRBJ2-1, with TRBD2 identical over 13 bases. There are 14 residues in the CDR3. The V gene's germline CDR1 is LGHDT and CDR2 YNNKEL (reference sequence). V lost 8 bases and J lost 9; bases outside the gene matches: 7. The CDR3 here is CASARLAGGLEQFF. Written as DNA, the CDR3 is TGTGCCAGCGCAAGACTAGCGGGAGGACTTGAGCAGTTCTTC.

V gene TRBV9 combines with J gene TRBJ2-1; the D gene is possibly TRBD2 (5 bases). The CDR3 has 15 residues. V shed 5 bases and J shed 4 bases, with 16 bases lying between them. Germline values: CDR1 SGDLS, CDR2 YYNGEE. The CDR3 coding sequence is TGTGCCAGCAGTCGAGGGATGGGTTCGTACAATGAGCAGTTCTTC. Encoded protein: CASSRGMGSYNEQFF.

The chain couples TRBV5-1 to TRBJ2-7; 8 bases agree with TRBD2. Trimming at V came to 2 bases and at J to 4 bases, leaving 11 bases not matched to a gene. The CDR3 has 16 amino acids. CDR1 and CDR2 (germline): SGHRS, YFSETQ. In nucleotides, the CDR3 is TGCGCCAGCAGCTTTCAAGCGGGAGAGTCTATGTACGAGCAGTACTTC. This gives the protein CASSFQAGESMYEQYF.

This chain uses TRBV2 with TRBJ1-3; no clear D. V dropped 7 bases and J dropped 4 bases, with 11 bases sitting between them. The germline V gene has CDR1 SNHLY and CDR2 FYNNEI. CDR3 length: 13 residues. CDR3 coding DNA: TGTGCCAGCACTAGCCTTAGGGGAAACACCATATATTTT. This translates into CASTSLRGNTIYF.

Only a few counts were recorded for this clone. This chain uses TRBV3-1 (or the pseudogene TRBV3-2) with TRBJ2-7; no firm D call. The CDR3 is 15 amino acids. Deletions cut 0 bases from V and 0 bases from J, with 9 bases between. CDR1 and CDR2 from the germline V gene are LGHDT and YNNKEL (reference sequence). The CDR3 nucleotides are TGTGCCAGCAGCCAAGATCAACACCGCTCCTACGAGCAGTACTTC. Protein sequence: CASSQDQHRSYEQYF.

The chain combines TRBV28 with TRBJ2-6, with D possibly matching TRBD2 (6 bases). This CDR3 has 17 residues. Trimming took 9 bases from V and 0 from J, leaving 18 bases between them. Germline CDR1 reads MDHEN; CDR2 reads SYDVKM. The CDR3 DNA reads TGTGCCAGTAGCGGACATCTTGGGGCCTCTGGGGCCAACGTCCTGACTTTC. This gives the protein CASSGHLGASGANVLTF.

The chain joins TRBV4-3 to TRBJ1-1; TRBD1 aligns across 8 bases. Germline assignment: CDR1 LGHNA and CDR2 YSLEER. J gave up 0 bases and V 0 bases, and 6 bases lay outside the gene matches. This CDR3 comprises 17 residues. This CDR3 is CASSQDRDRPLNTEAFF. Here the CDR3 DNA reads TGCGCCAGCAGCCAAGATCGGGACAGGCCACTGAACACTGAAGCTTTCTTT.

The J gene is TRBJ2-7, the V gene TRBV6-5, with TRBD2 matching 9 bases. The V and J ends lost 0 bases and 4 bases, in that order; junction bases with no gene match: 4. The length of the CDR3 is 15 residues. The germline V gene encodes CDR1 MNHEY and CDR2 SVGAGI. CDR3 sequence (DNA): TGTGCCAGCAGTTACTCGAAGGCGGGAGGGTACGAGCAGTACTTC. Translation gives CASSYSKAGGYEQYF.

This chain connects TRBV7-3 to TRBJ1-2; D call uncertain. Trimming shortened V by 1 base and J by 0 bases, and 15 bases separated the two germline ends. This CDR3 is 17 amino acids long. From germline, CDR1 is SGHTA and CDR2 FQGTGA. The CDR3 is CASSLNGGFEANYGYTF. The CDR3, as DNA: TGTGCCAGCAGCTTAAATGGAGGGTTCGAAGCTAACTATGGCTACACCTTC.

The V call is TRBV28, the J call TRBJ1-2, with unresolved D. This CDR3 has 14 amino acids. Germline lookup yields CDR1 MDHEN and CDR2 SYDVKM. Trimming left V 5 bases short and J 4 bases short, with 14 bases between. The CDR3 DNA reads TGTGCCAGCAGTCCCCCACCGGCCTCCTATGGCTACACCTTC. This encodes CASSPPPASYGYTF.

This sequence joins TRBV5-4 and TRBJ1-6, with D possibly being TRBD1 (5 bases). V was pared by 4 bases and J by 7 bases, with 18 bases between. The CDR3 has 16 residues. Germline assignment: CDR1 SGHNT and CDR2 YYREEE (reference sequence). The CDR3 is CASSDVRQGVNSPLHF. DNA for the CDR3: TGTGCCAGCAGCGATGTCCGTCAGGGAGTAAATTCACCCCTCCACTTT.

The V and J genes are TRBV6-5 and TRBJ2-7; D uncertain. Germline V gene lookup returns CDR1 MNHEY and CDR2 SVGAGI. The CDR3 runs to 16 residues. V was cut by 0 bases and J by 0 bases, with 12 bases left in between. CDR3 DNA sequence: TGTGCCAGCAGTTACTCGTATACGAGTAGCTCCTACGAGCAGTACTTC. Translating gives CASSYSYTSSSYEQYF.

The chain joins TRBV5-8 to TRBJ2-5, with a possible D match to TRBD2 (5 bases). The V and J ends lost 4 bases and 5 bases respectively, with 15 bases between them. Germline V gene data show CDR1 as SGHTS and CDR2 as YDEGEE. The CDR3 loop spans 14 amino acids. The CDR3 DNA follows: TGTGCCAGCAGCCCACGAACTAGAGGGGAGACCCAGTACTTC. It translates to CASSPRTRGETQYF.

The chain combines TRBV11-1 with TRBJ2-7, with 9 nucleotides matching TRBD1. CDR3 length: 14 amino acids. In germline, CDR1 is SGHAT, CDR2 FQDESV (reference sequence). Trimming at V came to 3 bases and at J to 4 bases, leaving 4 bases not matched to a gene. CDR3 amino acids: CASSFLGQGYEQYF. Written as DNA, the CDR3 is TGTGCCAGCAGCTTCCTGGGACAGGGATACGAGCAGTACTTC.

The chain is built from TRBV19 and TRBJ2-1; TRBD1 is a possible D gene (6 bases). V lost 3 bases and J lost 6, with 21 bases in between. The germline V gene encodes CDR1 LNHDA and CDR2 SQIVND (reference sequence). This CDR3 has 17 residues. CDR3 sequence: CASSISHGQRWANEQFF. In nucleotides, the CDR3 is TGTGCCAGTAGTATCAGTCATGGACAGCGCTGGGCCAATGAGCAGTTCTTC.

This chain uses TRBV5-1 with TRBJ2-7; TRBD1 agrees at 8 bases. The CDR3 is made up of 15 amino acids. After removal of 0 bases from V and 2 bases from J, the junction contained 4 bases not matched to a gene. Germline values: CDR1 SGHRS, CDR2 YFSETQ. The CDR3 DNA is TGCGCCAGCAGCTTGGGGACAGGGACCCCCTACGAGCAGTACTTC. This translates into CASSLGTGTPYEQYF.

This clone was detected only a few times. The V and J genes are TRBV19 and TRBJ2-7, with a possible D match to TRBD2 (6 bases). The CDR3 contains 13 residues. Deletions cut 5 bases from V and 5 bases from J, with 13 bases between. Germline CDR1 is LNHDA and CDR2 is SQIVND (reference sequence). In nucleotides, the CDR3 is TGTGCCAGTAGTCCTCGGTCGGGGGACGAGCAGTACTTC. This codes for CASSPRSGDEQYF.

The chain joins TRBV14 to TRBJ2-3; TRBD1 might be the D (5 bases). This CDR3 contains 16 residues. The V end was cut by 4 bases, the J end by 2 bases, with 16 bases between. Germline V CDR1 and CDR2: SGHDN, FVKESK. In DNA form, the CDR3 reads TGTGCCAGCAGCCCATTCCGCCAGGGCATCACAGATACGCAGTATTTT. Protein product: CASSPFRQGITDTQYF.

The chain carries TRBV6-2 or TRBV6-3 and TRBJ2-7; weak D call: TRBD2 (6 bases). The CDR3 spans 13 residues. Trimming took off 4 bases at V and 3 bases at J, with 10 bases between the two ends. CDR1 MNHEY and CDR2 SVGEGT come from the germline V gene. CDR3 DNA sequence: TGTGCCAGCAGTTGGTTAGCGGTCTACGAGCAGTACTTC. Translating it yields CASSWLAVYEQYF.

The gene calls are TRBV5-1 and TRBJ2-1; 8 nucleotides line up with TRBD2. The CDR3 is made up of 14 amino acids. V was pared by 6 bases and J by 5 bases, with 7 bases of the junction left unmatched. The germline V gene encodes CDR1 SGHRS and CDR2 YFSETQ. Here the CDR3 reads CASNLAGSNNEQFF. In DNA form, the CDR3 reads TGCGCCAGCAACCTAGCGGGTTCAAACAATGAGCAGTTCTTC.

The rearrangement uses TRBV19 and TRBJ2-1; TRBD2 agrees at 12 bases. Losses at the gene ends were 6 bases for V and 6 bases for J; bases not matched to a gene: 3. CDR1 and CDR2 from the germline V gene are LNHDA and SQIVND (reference sequence). The CDR3 has 14 residues. CDR3 nucleotides: TGTGCCAGTAGAATACTAGCGGGAGGCAATGAGCAGTTCTTC. It yields the protein CASRILAGGNEQFF.